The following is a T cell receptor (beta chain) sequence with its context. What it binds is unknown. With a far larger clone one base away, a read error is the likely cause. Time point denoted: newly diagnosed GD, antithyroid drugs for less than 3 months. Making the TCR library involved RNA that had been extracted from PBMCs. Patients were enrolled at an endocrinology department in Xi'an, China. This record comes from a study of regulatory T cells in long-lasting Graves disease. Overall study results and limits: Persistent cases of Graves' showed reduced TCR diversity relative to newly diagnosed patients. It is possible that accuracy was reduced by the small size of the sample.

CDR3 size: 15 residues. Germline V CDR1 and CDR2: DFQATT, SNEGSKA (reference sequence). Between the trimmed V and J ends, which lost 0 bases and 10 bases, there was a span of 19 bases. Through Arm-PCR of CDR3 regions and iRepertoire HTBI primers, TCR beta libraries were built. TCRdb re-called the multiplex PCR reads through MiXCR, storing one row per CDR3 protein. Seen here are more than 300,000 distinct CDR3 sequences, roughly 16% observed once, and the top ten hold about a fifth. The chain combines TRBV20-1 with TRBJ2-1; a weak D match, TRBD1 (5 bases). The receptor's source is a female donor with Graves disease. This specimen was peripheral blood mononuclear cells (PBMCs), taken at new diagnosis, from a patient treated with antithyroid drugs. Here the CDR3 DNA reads TGCAGTGCTAGAGATATGGTCCCAAGGGGTTTCGAGCAGTTCTTC. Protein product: CSARDMVPRGFEQFF.